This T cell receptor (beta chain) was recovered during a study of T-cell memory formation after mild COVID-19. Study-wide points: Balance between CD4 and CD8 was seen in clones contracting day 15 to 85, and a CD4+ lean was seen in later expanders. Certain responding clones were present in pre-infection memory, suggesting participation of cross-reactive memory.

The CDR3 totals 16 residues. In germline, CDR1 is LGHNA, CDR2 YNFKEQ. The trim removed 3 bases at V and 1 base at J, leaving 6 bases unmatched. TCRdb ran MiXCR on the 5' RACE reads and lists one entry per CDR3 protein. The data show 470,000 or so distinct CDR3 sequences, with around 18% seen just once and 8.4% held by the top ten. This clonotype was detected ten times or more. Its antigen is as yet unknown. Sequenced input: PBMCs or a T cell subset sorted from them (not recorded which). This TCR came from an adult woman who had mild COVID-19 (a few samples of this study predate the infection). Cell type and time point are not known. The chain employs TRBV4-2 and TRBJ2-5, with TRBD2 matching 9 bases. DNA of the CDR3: TGTGCCAGCAGCCAGGGGACTAGCAGACGCCAAGAGACCCAGTACTTC. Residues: CASSQGTSRRQETQYF.